This T cell receptor (beta chain) is from a study of tissue T cells after allogeneic stem cell transplantation. As concerns this clone: Antigen unknown. Gene names are mouse gene names. The read terminates 1 residue before the CDR3 end, so the remaining end is supplied by the germline J gene.

The CDR3 consists of 16 residues. CDR1 is NSQYPW, CDR2 LRSPGD, per germline (reference sequence). The V and J ends lost 0 bases and 0 bases respectively, with 8 bases between them. Regarding the study as a whole: Motif-based clustering found tissue-specific repertoire signatures shared across patients, though few clones were shared.

Generated by immunoSEQ multiplex PCR, the TCRdb table keeps only in-frame clones and is missing some. The sample yields 4,000 to 4,500 clones, approximately 59% seen once. The time point is: mouse harvest day 7 after allogeneic transplant. Each mouse received 10^7 T-cell-depleted marrow cells plus 10^6 splenic CD5+ T cells by tail vein. B6 (H2b) cells into BALB/c (H2d) mice; tissues taken at day 7 or 14. The sample taken for sequencing was spleen. This TCR was recovered from a female BALB/c mouse given C57BL/6 T cells with graft-versus-host disease after an allogeneic hematopoietic cell transplant. The J gene is TRBJ1-4, the V gene TRBV1; D not resolved. CDR3 bases read: TGCACCTGCAGTGCAGATCTCGGAATTTCCAACGAAAGATTATTT. Protein product: CTCSADLGISNERLF. The complete CDR3 protein is CTCSADLGISNERLFF.